The rows below give T cell receptor beta chains drawn from one sample of a study of blood T cell repertoires in COVID-19. The table came from immunoSEQ multiplex PCR; TCRdb's copy has only in-frame clones and leaves some out. The sample carries roughly 100,000 clones, roughly 88% recorded once. Source material: peripheral blood. These TCRs come from a man at least 80 years old with acute or convalescent COVID-19. CDR3s include the opening cysteine and the closing phenylalanine or tryptophan. D genes are given only for firm matches. Only some rows state a clone size, as once, few, many or a class for expanded clones.

j_call: TRBJ2-7
d_call: NA
clone_size: NA
v_call: TRBV5-6
cdr3_aa: CASSYDNKGDKEQYF
cdr3_nt: TGTGCCAGCAGTTACGACAATAAGGGGGATAAGGAGCAGTACTTC

j_call: TRBJ2-7
d_call: TRBD1
clone_size: once
v_call: TRBV29-1
cdr3_aa: CSVRTGGAYEQYF
cdr3_nt: TGCAGCGTCCGGACAGGGGGCGCTTACGAGCAGTACTTC

j_call: TRBJ1-4
d_call: NA
clone_size: NA
v_call: TRBV2
cdr3_aa: CASIPLLREKLFF
cdr3_nt: TGTGCCAGCATACCACTTTTGAGGGAAAAACTGTTTTTT

j_call: TRBJ2-3
d_call: NA
clone_size: few
v_call: TRBV21-1
cdr3_aa: CASSKGTSGKISTDTQYF
cdr3_nt: TGTGCCAGCAGCAAAGGGACTAGCGGGAAAATAAGCACAGATACGCAGTATTTT

j_call: TRBJ2-3
d_call: NA
clone_size: NA
v_call: TRBV18
cdr3_aa: CASSPGGVSTDTQYF
cdr3_nt: TGTGCCAGCTCACCAGGAGGGGTTAGCACAGATACGCAGTATTTT

j_call: TRBJ1-1
d_call: TRBD1
clone_size: NA
v_call: TRBV2
cdr3_aa: CASSISGQGTEAFF
cdr3_nt: TGTGCCAGCAGCATTTCGGGACAGGGAACTGAAGCTTTCTTT

j_call: TRBJ1-6
d_call: NA
clone_size: NA
v_call: TRBV19
cdr3_aa: CASLTSQGSNSPLHF
cdr3_nt: TGTGCCAGCCTCACCTCCCAGGGGAGCAATTCACCCCTCCACTTT

j_call: TRBJ2-7
d_call: NA
clone_size: few
v_call: TRBV5-6
cdr3_aa: CASTPPQTVTGHEQYF
cdr3_nt: TGTGCCAGCACCCCTCCCCAGACAGTTACCGGCCACGAGCAGTACTTC

j_call: TRBJ2-3
d_call: TRBD1
clone_size: NA
v_call: TRBV2
cdr3_aa: CASRKQGNRGLYIGTQYF
cdr3_nt: TGTGCCAGCAGAAAACAGGGGAACCGAGGTCTCTACATCGGTACGCAGTATTTT

j_call: TRBJ2-1
d_call: NA
clone_size: NA
v_call: TRBV7-7
cdr3_aa: CASSLGRKGNEQFF
cdr3_nt: TGTGCTAGCAGCTTAGGGCGAAAGGGGAATGAGCAGTTCTTC

j_call: TRBJ2-3
d_call: TRBD2
clone_size: NA
v_call: TRBV12-5
cdr3_aa: CASGIGTSGRGDTQYF
cdr3_nt: TGTGCTAGTGGTATCGGGACTAGCGGGAGGGGAGATACGCAGTATTTT

j_call: TRBJ1-5
d_call: NA
clone_size: NA
v_call: TRBV10-3
cdr3_aa: CATSDTGSISNQPQHF
cdr3_nt: TGTGCCACCTCAGATACAGGGTCGATAAGCAATCAGCCCCAGCATTTT

j_call: TRBJ1-6
d_call: TRBD1
clone_size: NA
v_call: TRBV9
cdr3_aa: CASSGTGVRNSPLHF
cdr3_nt: TGTGCCAGCAGCGGAACAGGGGTCAGGAATTCACCCCTCCACTTT

j_call: TRBJ1-3
d_call: TRBD1
clone_size: NA
v_call: TRBV29-1
cdr3_aa: CSVRDSSGNTIYF
cdr3_nt: TGCAGCGTTCGGGACAGCTCTGGAAACACCATATATTTT

j_call: TRBJ2-5
d_call: TRBD2
clone_size: NA
v_call: TRBV15
cdr3_aa: CATSRALGAGRQETQYF
cdr3_nt: TGTGCCACCAGCAGAGCCCTGGGAGCGGGGAGACAAGAGACCCAGTACTTC

j_call: TRBJ1-1
d_call: NA
clone_size: NA
v_call: TRBV9
cdr3_aa: CASSESFGGEAFF
cdr3_nt: TGTGCCAGCAGCGAGTCCTTCGGGGGGGAAGCTTTCTTT

j_call: TRBJ2-5
d_call: NA
clone_size: NA
v_call: TRBV10-3
cdr3_aa: CAISDSEIETQYF
cdr3_nt: TGTGCCATCAGCGATTCGGAGATAGAGACCCAGTACTTC

j_call: TRBJ1-3
d_call: NA
clone_size: NA
v_call: TRBV6-6
cdr3_aa: CASTLSQGSGNTIYF
cdr3_nt: TGTGCCAGCACCCTCAGCCAGGGGAGCGGAAACACCATATATTTT

j_call: TRBJ1-2
d_call: TRBD1
clone_size: NA
v_call: TRBV3-1/TRBV3-2
cdr3_aa: CASSLMTGASGGYTF
cdr3_nt: TGTGCCAGCAGCCTAATGACAGGGGCTAGCGGAGGCTACACCTTC

j_call: TRBJ1-2
d_call: TRBD1
clone_size: NA
v_call: TRBV29-1
cdr3_aa: CSVEGTGANYGYTF
cdr3_nt: TGCAGCGTTGAAGGGACAGGGGCGAACTATGGCTACACCTTC

j_call: TRBJ2-1
d_call: NA
clone_size: NA
v_call: TRBV12-3/TRBV12-4
cdr3_aa: CASSRLDIEQFF
cdr3_nt: TGTGCCAGCAGTCGACTAGATATTGAGCAGTTCTTC

j_call: TRBJ1-5
d_call: TRBD1
clone_size: NA
v_call: TRBV7-9
cdr3_aa: CASSLGQGVGNQPQHF
cdr3_nt: TGTGCCAGCAGCTTAGGGCAGGGGGTGGGCAATCAGCCCCAGCATTTT

j_call: TRBJ2-5
d_call: TRBD2
clone_size: NA
v_call: TRBV24-1
cdr3_aa: CATSDLRGGVLTETQYF
cdr3_nt: TGTGCCACCAGTGATTTGCGGGGGGGCGTTCTCACGGAGACCCAGTACTTC

j_call: TRBJ1-4
d_call: TRBD1
clone_size: NA
v_call: TRBV18
cdr3_aa: CASSPQRTGQNEKLFF
cdr3_nt: TGTGCCAGCTCACCACAACGGACAGGGCAGAATGAAAAACTGTTTTTT

j_call: TRBJ2-7
d_call: NA
clone_size: NA
v_call: TRBV7-9
cdr3_aa: CASSLVRGESYEQYF
cdr3_nt: TGTGCCAGCAGCTTAGTAAGGGGCGAGAGCTACGAGCAGTACTTC

j_call: TRBJ2-1
d_call: TRBD2
clone_size: NA
v_call: TRBV24-1
cdr3_aa: CATSDQGTSGMYNEQFF
cdr3_nt: TGTGCCACCAGTGATCAAGGGACTAGCGGGATGTACAATGAGCAGTTCTTC

j_call: TRBJ2-3
d_call: TRBD2
clone_size: NA
v_call: TRBV5-1
cdr3_aa: CASSLVLSGVTDTQYF
cdr3_nt: TGCGCCAGCAGCTTGGTGCTTAGCGGGGTGACAGATACGCAGTATTTT

j_call: TRBJ1-5
d_call: TRBD1
clone_size: NA
v_call: TRBV7-6
cdr3_aa: CASSSNLDRGSNQPQHF
cdr3_nt: TGTGCCAGCAGCTCTAACCTGGACAGGGGAAGCAATCAGCCCCAGCATTTT

j_call: TRBJ1-2
d_call: NA
clone_size: NA
v_call: TRBV30
cdr3_aa: CAGAPDIVYGYTF
cdr3_nt: TGTGCCGGTGCACCGGACATCGTTTATGGCTACACCTTC

j_call: TRBJ2-7
d_call: NA
clone_size: NA
v_call: TRBV27
cdr3_aa: CASSASPGTTQTYEQYF
cdr3_nt: TGTGCCAGCAGTGCCTCACCGGGGACAACCCAAACCTACGAGCAGTACTTC